The 22 T cell receptor beta chains in this list originate from one sample, sequenced in a study of blood T cell repertoires in COVID-19. Profiled with immunoSEQ multiplex PCR; TCRdb holds only in-frame clones, not every one. The table lists over 150,000 clones, around 86% of them singletons. Sequences were obtained from peripheral blood. These receptors all stem from a man between 60 and 75 years old with COVID-19, enrolled during active disease.

A few counts support this clone. The chain carries TRBV7-2 and TRBJ1-1, with 12 bases that match TRBD1. The CDR3 sequence is 17 residues long. J lost 3 bases, V lost 5 bases, and 10 bases had no gene match. Germline values: CDR1 SGHTA, CDR2 FQGNSA. The DNA of the CDR3 is TGTGCCAGCAGCCAGAGGGACAGGGGGCGTTTGTACACTGAAGCTTTCTTT. This codes for CASSQRDRGRLYTEAFF. Combining the CDR3 with reference TRBV7-2 and TRBJ1-1 gives the whole variable domain GAGVSQSPSNKVTEKGKDVELRCDPISGHTALYWYRQSLGQGLEFLIYFQGNSAPDKSGLPSDRFSAERTGGSVSTLTIQRTQQEDSAVYLCASSQRDRGRLYTEAFFGQGTRLTVV.

Here the CDR3 DNA reads TGTGCCAGCAGCCGAGGGGGACCCGTTTACAATGAGCAGTTCTTC. Translated: CASSRGGPVYNEQFF. This sequence joins TRBV27 and TRBJ2-1; tentatively, D is TRBD1 (6 bases). The CDR3 is 15 residues long. V gave up 6 bases and J gave up 4 bases, with 16 bases separating them. Germline loops: CDR1 MNHEY, CDR2 SMNVEV (reference sequence).

The V and J genes are TRBV4-3 and TRBJ2-2, with a tentative D call TRBD1 (5 bases). Germline CDR1 reads LGHNA; CDR2 reads YSLEER. CDR3 length equals 15 residues. The V and J ends lost 3 bases and 6 bases respectively, with 14 bases between them. The DNA of the CDR3 is TGCGCCAGCAGCCACGCAGGGTATGGGTCCGGGGAGCTGTTTTTT. As protein: CASSHAGYGSGELFF.

The chain joins TRBV6-2 or TRBV6-3 to TRBJ1-1; D is undetermined. V lost 6 bases to trimming and J lost 0 bases, with 11 bases between them. CDR1 and CDR2 (germline): MNHEY, SVGEGT. CDR3 length: 14 amino acids. The CDR3 DNA reads TGTGCCAGCAGCACAAACAATCTGAACACTGAAGCTTTCTTT. This sequence encodes CASSTNNLNTEAFF.

The rearrangement joins TRBV7-2 to TRBJ1-2; no definite D call. CDR3 size: 12 residues. In germline, CDR1 is SGHTA, CDR2 FQGNSA. Trimming removed 8 bases at V and 3 bases at J, with 10 bases between. CDR3 bases: TGTGCCAGCTCGACCGGGGACTATGGCTACACCTTC. This translates into CASSTGDYGYTF.

The chain recombines TRBV11-3 with TRBJ2-7; D is undetermined. Germline loops: CDR1 SGHNT, CDR2 YENEEA. Trimming shortened V by 5 bases and J by 0 bases, and 8 bases separated the two germline ends. The CDR3 consists of 13 residues. In DNA form, the CDR3 reads TGTGCCAGCAGCCATACAGACTCCTACGAGCAGTACTTC. Translating it yields CASSHTDSYEQYF.

This rearrangement joins TRBV7-9 to TRBJ2-7; TRBD2 is a possible D gene (5 bases). Trimming stripped 2 bases from V and 6 bases from J, with 11 bases between. This CDR3 has 13 amino acids. Germline CDR1 and CDR2: SEHNR and FQNEAQ (reference sequence). CDR3 region: CASSLTGVGEQYF. CDR3 in DNA: TGTGCCAGCAGCTTAACCGGGGTCGGCGAGCAGTACTTC.

The gene calls are TRBV11-2 and TRBJ2-5; weak D call: TRBD1 (5 bases). Trimming took off 1 base at V and 9 bases at J, with 15 bases between the two ends. In germline, CDR1 is SGHAT, CDR2 FQNNGV. The CDR3 length is 14 residues. The DNA of the CDR3 is TGTGCCAGCAGCTTAGTTCGTCAGGCAGGGTCCCAGTACTTC. Encoded protein: CASSLVRQAGSQYF.

CDR3 protein: CASSTGYEQFF. As DNA, the CDR3 is TGTGCCAGCAGTACAGGGTATGAGCAGTTCTTC. The chain joins TRBV6-6 to TRBJ2-1; a possible D gene is TRBD1 (6 bases). The CDR3 is 11 residues long. CDR1 and CDR2 from the germline V gene are MNHNY and SVGAGI (reference sequence). V shed 5 bases and J shed 8 bases, with 7 bases lying between them.

This chain joins TRBV28 and TRBJ1-3; D unclear. Trimming cost V 5 bases and J 0 bases, with 8 bases left between them. CDR1 and CDR2 (germline): MDHEN, SYDVKM. The CDR3 is 14 residues long. CDR3 amino acids: CASSQTPSGNTIYF. The DNA for the CDR3 is TGTGCCAGCAGTCAGACACCCTCTGGAAACACCATATATTTT. The entire variable domain, with the rest obtained from reference TRBV28 and TRBJ1-3, is as follows: DVKVTQSSRYLVKRTGEKVFLECVQDMDHENMFWYRQDPGLGLRLIYFSYDVKMKEKGDIPEGYSVSREKKERFSLILESASTNQTSMYLCASSQTPSGNTIYFGEGSWLTVV.

The chain has TRBV6-5 and TRBJ1-2, with D perhaps matching TRBD1 (5 bases). The length of the CDR3 is 13 residues. V gave up 2 bases and J gave up 8 bases, with 12 bases separating them. The germline V gene has CDR1 MNHEY and CDR2 SVGAGI. CDR3 in DNA: TGTGCCAGCAGTTACACTGGGGCTAACGGCTACACCTTC. The encoded protein is CASSYTGANGYTF.

The V gene is TRBV27, the J gene TRBJ1-2; D perhaps matches TRBD1 (5 bases). With 3 bases removed from V and 8 bases from J, the gap between germline ends came to 13 bases. Germline values: CDR1 MNHEY, CDR2 SMNVEV (reference sequence). The CDR3 covers 13 residues. The CDR3 coding sequence is TGTGCCAGCAGTTTGGGGAGGGGCTCCGGCTACACCTTC. As protein: CASSLGRGSGYTF.

The V call is TRBV2, the J call TRBJ1-4, with D possibly TRBD1 on 5 matching bases. There are 14 residues in the CDR3. Germline assignment: CDR1 SNHLY and CDR2 FYNNEI. The V end lost 7 bases, the J end lost 0 bases, and 9 bases lay between the germline ends. This chain's CDR3 is CASTDSSTNEKLFF. Here the CDR3 DNA reads TGTGCCAGCACCGACAGTTCAACTAATGAAAAACTGTTTTTT.

The gene calls are TRBV2 and TRBJ2-7; maybe TRBD2 (7 bases). Trimming left V 6 bases short and J 3 bases short, with 15 bases between. The CDR3 has 14 residues. CDR1 and CDR2 (germline): SNHLY, FYNNEI. The DNA for the CDR3 is TGTGCCAGCAGGTTACAGGGAGGGCTCTACGAGCAGTACTTC. Translated, it gives CASRLQGGLYEQYF. Looking up the rest from reference TRBV2 and TRBJ2-7 gives the full variable domain: EPEVTQTPSHQVTQMGQEVILRCVPISNHLYFYWYRQILGQKVEFLVSFYNNEISEKSEIFDDQFSVERPDGSNFTLKIRSTKLEDSAMYFCASRLQGGLYEQYFGPGTRLTVT.

This chain connects TRBV10-3 to TRBJ2-3, with D possibly matching TRBD1 (6 bases). Between the trimmed V and J ends, which lost 3 bases and 2 bases, there was a span of 15 bases. The CDR3 length is 16 residues. From germline, CDR1 is ENHRY and CDR2 SYGVKD. The CDR3 loop reads CAISDSADRLTDTQYF. Here the CDR3 DNA reads TGTGCCATCAGTGACAGCGCCGACAGGCTCACAGATACGCAGTATTTT.

This chain joins TRBV10-3 and TRBJ1-5, with 9 bases matching TRBD1. Losses at the gene ends were 4 bases for V and 8 bases for J; bases not matched to a gene: 6. The CDR3 is 14 amino acids. Germline CDR1 ENHRY, CDR2 SYGVKD. In DNA form, the CDR3 reads TGTGCCATCAGTGGGACAGGGGATAGAGAGCCCCAGCATTTT. Its protein is CAISGTGDREPQHF.

V usage is TRBV7-9 and J usage is TRBJ2-7; 9 nucleotides agree with TRBD2. The CDR3 is made up of 15 amino acids. Germline values: CDR1 SEHNR, CDR2 FQNEAQ (reference sequence). With 3 bases clipped from V and 6 bases from J, the junction kept 9 bases outside the gene matches. CDR3 nucleotides: TGTGCCAGCAGCTTCCTTCGTGGTAGCGGGAGCGAGCAGTACTTC. Protein sequence: CASSFLRGSGSEQYF.

Of note for this clone: Other DNA sequences in this sample translate to the same CDR3. The chain employs TRBV27 and TRBJ1-2, with 8 bases aligning to TRBD1. CDR1 and CDR2 from the germline V gene are MNHEY and SMNVEV (reference sequence). V dropped 5 bases and J dropped 4; count of bases not matched to a gene: 9. The CDR3 sequence is 15 residues long. As DNA, the CDR3 is TGTGCCAGCAGTCTCGGACAGGGCCTGGGCTATGGCTACACCTTC. Residues: CASSLGQGLGYGYTF.

The gene calls are TRBV14 and TRBJ2-1; D is perhaps TRBD1 (6 bases). Between the trimmed V and J ends, which lost 0 bases and 13 bases, there was a span of 19 bases. The CDR3 spans 15 residues. Germline CDR1 is SGHDN and CDR2 is FVKESK. CDR3 DNA sequence: TGTGCCAGCAGCCAAGAAAGAACAGGGTCTCAGGCACAGTTCTTC. It translates to CASSQERTGSQAQFF. The full variable domain, completed using reference TRBV14 and TRBJ2-1, is EAGVTQFPSHSVIEKGQTVTLRCDPISGHDNLYWYRRVMGKEIKFLLHFVKESKQDESGMPNNRFLAERTGGTYSTLKVQPAELEDSGVYFCASSQERTGSQAQFFGPGTRLTVL.

This chain joins TRBV19 and TRBJ1-4; TRBD1 might be the D (6 bases). The CDR3 sequence is 15 residues long. Germline values: CDR1 LNHDA, CDR2 SQIVND (reference sequence). The ends were cut back, 6 bases at V and 3 bases at J, with 14 bases in the middle. The CDR3 here is CASSDVGQPNEKLFF. In nucleotides, the CDR3 is TGTGCCAGTAGCGACGTCGGACAGCCTAATGAAAAACTGTTTTTT.

The V and J genes are TRBV18 and TRBJ2-1, with D uncertain. The V and J ends lost 0 bases and 8 bases respectively, with 8 bases between them. The CDR3 is made up of 13 amino acids. The germline V gene has CDR1 KGHSH and CDR2 LQKENI. The DNA of the CDR3 is TGTGCCAGCTCACCACCGGCCCTTCATGAGCAGTTCTTC. It translates to CASSPPALHEQFF.

V gene TRBV11-3 combines with J gene TRBJ2-1; 9 nucleotides align to TRBD1. The germline V gene encodes CDR1 SGHNT and CDR2 YENEEA. The CDR3 has 16 amino acids. V was pared by 0 bases and J by 8 bases, with 8 bases of the junction left unmatched. The CDR3 DNA reads as TGTGCCAGCAGCTTAGAGGGTGGGACAGGGAGGGATGAGCAGTTCTTC. Translated: CASSLEGGTGRDEQFF.